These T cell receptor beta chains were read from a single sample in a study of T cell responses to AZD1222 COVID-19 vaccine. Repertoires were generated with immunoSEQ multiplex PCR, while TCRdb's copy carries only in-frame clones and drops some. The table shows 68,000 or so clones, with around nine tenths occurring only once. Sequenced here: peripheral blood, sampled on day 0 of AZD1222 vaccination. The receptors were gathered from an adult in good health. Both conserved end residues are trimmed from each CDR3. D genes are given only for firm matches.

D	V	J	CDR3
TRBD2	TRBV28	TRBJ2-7	ASSTNGGGESGREQY
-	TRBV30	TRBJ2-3	AWNRRNTDTQY
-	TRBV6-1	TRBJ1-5	ASSEYKRSSNQPQH
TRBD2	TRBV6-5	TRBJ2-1	ASKGRESQNEQF
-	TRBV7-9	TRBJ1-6	ASSRDNLNSPLH
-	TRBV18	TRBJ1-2	ASSPGANYGYT
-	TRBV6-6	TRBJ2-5	ATGEWGSNTPQY
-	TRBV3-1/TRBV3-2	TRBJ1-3	ASRKQHSGNTIY
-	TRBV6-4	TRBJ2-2	ASSDGENTGELF
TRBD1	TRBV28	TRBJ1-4	ASSEAQGARNEKLF
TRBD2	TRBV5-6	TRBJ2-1	ASSLRASGRANEQF
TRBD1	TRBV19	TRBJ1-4	ASRTGPHEKLF
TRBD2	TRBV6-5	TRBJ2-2	ATKAGETTGELF
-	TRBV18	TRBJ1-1	ASSPDQGLAF
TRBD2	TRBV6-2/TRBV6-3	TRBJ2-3	ASSPHGRGVTDTQY
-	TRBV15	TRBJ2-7	ATSRNPKGASLDYEQY
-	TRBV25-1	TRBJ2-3	ASSGYYGGPVDTQY
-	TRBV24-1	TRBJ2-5	ATSGAETQETQY
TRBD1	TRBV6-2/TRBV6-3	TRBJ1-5	ASSLFDRDNQPQH
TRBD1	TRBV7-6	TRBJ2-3	ASSSPLQGPFTDTQY
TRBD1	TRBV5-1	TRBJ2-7	ASSLDPGGSGEQY
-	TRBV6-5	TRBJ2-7	ASNIDATYEQY
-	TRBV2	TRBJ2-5	ASSETTVQETQY
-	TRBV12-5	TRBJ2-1	ASGLGQVNEQF
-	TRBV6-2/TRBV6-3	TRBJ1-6	ASSYSRLGTGALH
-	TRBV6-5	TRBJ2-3	ASRVLGSTDTQY
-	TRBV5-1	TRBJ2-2	ASSLVPSRNTGELF
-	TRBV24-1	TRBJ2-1	ATSEGYEQF
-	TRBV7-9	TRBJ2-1	ASSFETKPYNEQF
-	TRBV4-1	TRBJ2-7	ASSQDPDRSSYEQY
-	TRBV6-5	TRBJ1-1	ASKNSLNMNTEAF
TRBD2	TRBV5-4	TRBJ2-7	ASSFGRLAGVSYEQY
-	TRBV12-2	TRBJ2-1	ASRLRSYNEQF
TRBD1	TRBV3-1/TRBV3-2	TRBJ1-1	ASSRNRGVTEAF
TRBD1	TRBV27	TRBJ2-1	ASSFRGQSAEQF
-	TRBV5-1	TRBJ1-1	ASSSHSTDTEAF
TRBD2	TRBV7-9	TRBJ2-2	ASSDSTSGSGPTGELF
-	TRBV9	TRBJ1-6	ASSVKTGLGSPLH
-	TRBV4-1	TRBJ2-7	ASTPLIGGEQY
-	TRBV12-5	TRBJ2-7	ASGTSFGQISPHSYEQY
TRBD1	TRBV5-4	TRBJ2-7	ASSPGQGAYEQY
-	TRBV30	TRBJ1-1	AWSLGNTEAF
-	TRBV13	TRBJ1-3	ASSFGLGSGNTIY
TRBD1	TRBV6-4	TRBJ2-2	ASSAQGATGELF
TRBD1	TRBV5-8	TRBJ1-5	ATTGQGYRQPQH
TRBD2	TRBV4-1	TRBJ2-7	ASSQVPTLAGEYEQY
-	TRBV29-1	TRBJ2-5	SVWRFGGEETQY
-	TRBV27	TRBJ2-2	ASRPTDTNTGELF
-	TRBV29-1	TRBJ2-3	SAKSGPGADTQY
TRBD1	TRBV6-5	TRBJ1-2	ASRETGFDVYGYT
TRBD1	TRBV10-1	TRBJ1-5	ASRWDREQPQH
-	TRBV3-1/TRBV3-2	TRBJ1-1	ASSPFLGSTEAF
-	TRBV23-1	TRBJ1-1	ANPPQGNTEAF
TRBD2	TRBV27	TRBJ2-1	ASSPGTSGYNEQF
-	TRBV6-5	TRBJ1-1	ASSYTTGLRGTEAF
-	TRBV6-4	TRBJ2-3	ASSDRPAEADTQY
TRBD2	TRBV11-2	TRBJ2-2	ASSLWGRGAGELF
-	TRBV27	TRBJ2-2	ASSFFASTGELF
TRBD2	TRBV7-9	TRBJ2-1	ASSPPGVGSGSRNEQF
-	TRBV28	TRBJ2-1	ASSLSRGSSYNEQF